These 29 T cell receptor beta chains originate from one sample sequenced in a study of T cell clonality in common variable immunodeficiency. Measured with immunoSEQ multiplex PCR; TCRdb has only the in-frame clones, and not every one. Altogether roughly 28,000 clones were found in the sample, and no singletons occur. Sequencing was carried out using peripheral blood mononuclear cells. The origin of the receptors is a person aged 18 to 70 in good health.

This clone showed up many times. The DNA ends 3 residues before the CDR3 does, and the rest of the CDR3 is filled in from the germline J gene. The V and J genes are TRBV5-1 and TRBJ1-6; 8 positions agree with TRBD1. The CDR3 contains 15 residues. Germline V lookup: CDR1 SGHRS, CDR2 YFSETQ. The sequenced part of the CDR3 DNA is TGCGCCAGCAGCTTGGAGAGGTACAGGGGGGATCCC. Amino acids: CASSLERYRGDP. The entire CDR3 is CASSLERYRGDPLHF.

This clone was observed many times. Coverage ceases 3 residues before the CDR3 finishes, and the germline J gene fills in the end. The V call is TRBV2, the J call TRBJ2-5, with 9 bases aligning to TRBD2. J gave up 5 bases and V 2 bases, and 0 bases lay outside the gene matches. Germline-derived CDR1 and CDR2 are SNHLY and FYNNEI. The CDR3 consists of 13 residues. The sequenced part of the CDR3 DNA is TGTGCCAGCAGTGAAACTAGCGGGGAGACC. Protein product: CASSETSGET. The entire CDR3 protein reads CASSETSGETQYF.

This clone turned up a few times. The CDR3 goes on 3 residues after the read ends, and that part is filled in from the germline J gene. The rearrangement uses TRBV5-4 and TRBJ2-7, with D maybe TRBD2 (5 bases). This CDR3 is built from 14 residues. The germline gives CDR1 SGHNT, CDR2 YYREEE (reference sequence). Trimming removed 1 base from V and 3 bases from J, with 11 bases in between. The CDR3 is CASSLRGRLYEQYF. The sequenced CDR3 bases are TGTGCCAGCAGCTTGCGGGGTAGGCTCTACGAG.

This clone was seen many times. The CDR3 end falls 3 residues outside the read, so it is completed with the germline J gene. Other nucleotide sequences from this sample produce the same CDR3. The chain has TRBV10-3 and TRBJ2-5; 10 bases map to TRBD1. V trimming: 3 bases; J trimming: 1 base; junction bases outside the gene matches: 8. There are 17 residues in the CDR3. CDR1 ENHRY and CDR2 SYGVKD come from the germline V gene. CDR3 protein: CAISDPRQGAIQETQYF. CDR3 DNA (partial): TGTGCCATCAGTGACCCGCGACAGGGGGCGATCCAAGAGACC.

This clone is categorized as medium-sized (0.01 to 0.1%). The read ends 3 residues shy of where the CDR3 ends; the end is completed using the germline J gene. This chain links TRBV13 with TRBJ2-3; 8 nucleotides match TRBD2. V was pared by 1 base and J by 0 bases, with 3 bases of the junction left unmatched. This CDR3 spans 16 amino acids. Germline-derived CDR1 and CDR2 are PRHDT and FYEKMQ (reference sequence). CDR3 DNA (partial): TGTGCCAGCAGCTTAGCGGCGGGGGGAAGCACAGATACG. Residues: CASSLAAGGSTDT. The full CDR3 protein is CASSLAAGGSTDTQYF.

Ten or more counts support this clone. Read data end 3 residues before the CDR3 end; the end is taken from the germline J gene. The J gene is TRBJ2-1, the V gene TRBV20-1, with no clear D. CDR3 length equals 12 residues. With 3 bases removed from V and 4 bases from J, the gap between germline ends came to 7 bases. Germline V lookup: CDR1 DFQATT, CDR2 SNEGSKA (reference sequence). Here the CDR3 reads CSASQAYNEQFF. The CDR3 bases that were read are TGCAGTGCTAGTCAAGCTTACAATGAG.

In the case of this clone: The read gets to within 3 residues of the CDR3 end, and the germline J gene fills in the rest. The chain links TRBV13 to TRBJ1-1; D call uncertain. Germline lookup yields CDR1 PRHDT and CDR2 FYEKMQ (reference sequence). Trimming left V 1 base short and J 0 bases short, with 9 bases between. The CDR3 spans 15 residues. CDR3: CASSLDRVMNTEAFF. The part of the CDR3 DNA that was read is TGTGCCAGCAGCTTAGATCGGGTCATGAACACTGAA. The full variable domain, in which reference TRBV13 and TRBJ1-1 provide the parts outside the CDR3, is AAGVIQSPRHLIKEKRETATLKCYPIPRHDTVYWYQQGPGQDPQFLISFYEKMQSDKGSIPDRFSAQQFSDYHSELNMSSLELGDSALYFCASSLDRVMNTEAFFGQGTRLTVV.

Many counts were recorded for this clone. From the germline J gene comes the end of the CDR3, since the read stops 3 residues before it. V and J are TRBV7-3 and TRBJ1-6; D is unclear. Trimming removed 3 bases at V and 7 bases at J, with 4 bases between. CDR1 is SGHTA and CDR2 is FQGTGA in the germline V gene. This CDR3 region has 12 residues. Partial CDR3 DNA: TGTGCCAGCAGCTTCCCGAATTCACCC. Translated: CASSFPNSP. The CDR3 in its entirety is CASSFPNSPLHF.

This clone was picked up many times. The read ends 3 residues shy of where the CDR3 ends; the end is completed using the germline J gene. The chain employs TRBV7-7 and TRBJ2-1; tentatively, D is TRBD2 (7 bases). The V end lost 0 bases, the J end lost 6 bases, and 15 bases lay between the germline ends. CDR1 SSHAT and CDR2 FNYEAQ come from the germline V gene (reference sequence). This CDR3 contains 16 residues. Partial CDR3 DNA: TGTGCCAGCAGCTTAGCGATGGGGGGGCTAGTCAATGAG. This codes for CASSLAMGGLVNE. The entire CDR3 protein is CASSLAMGGLVNEQFF.

This clone was observed at least ten times. The sequence runs out 3 residues before the end of the CDR3; the remainder is reconstructed from the germline J gene. The gene calls are TRBV19 and TRBJ2-3; D possibly corresponds to TRBD2 (5 bases). Germline V gives CDR1 LNHDA, CDR2 SQIVND (reference sequence). V shed 3 bases and J shed 5 bases, with 6 bases lying between them. The length of the CDR3 is 12 residues. This CDR3 is CASSIRGDTQYF. The CDR3 DNA, read in part, is TGTGCCAGTAGTATCCGGGGAGATACG. Looking up the rest from reference TRBV19 and TRBJ2-3 gives the full variable domain: DGGITQSPKYLFRKEGQNVTLSCEQNLNHDAMYWYRQDPGQGLRLIYYSQIVNDFQKGDIAEGYSVSREKKESFPLTVTSAQKNPTAFYLCASSIRGDTQYFGPGTRLTVL.

This clone was counted ten times or more. The read terminates 3 residues ahead of where the CDR3 ends, so the germline J gene completes it. The rearrangement joins TRBV7-6 to TRBJ2-7; D is possibly TRBD2 (6 bases). The V end was cut by 6 bases, the J end by 2 bases, with 17 bases between. Germline V gives CDR1 SGHVS, CDR2 FNYEAQ. CDR3 size: 15 residues. The CDR3 DNA, read in part, is TGTGCCAGCAGTATAGGGAGGACACGGACCTACGAG. It yields the protein CASSIGRTRTYE. The whole CDR3 protein is CASSIGRTRTYEQYF.

This clone showed up many times. Coverage ceases 3 residues before the CDR3 finishes, and the germline J gene fills in the end. V gene TRBV20-1 combines with J gene TRBJ2-1; 9 bases align to TRBD1. V gave up 3 bases and J gave up 4 bases; unmatched junction bases: 10. Germline CDR1 is DFQATT and CDR2 is SNEGSKA (reference sequence). CDR3 size: 16 residues. The CDR3 bases that were read are TGCAGTGCTAGGGGGAACAGGGGGCGTAATTACAATGAG. Amino acids: CSARGNRGRNYNE. The whole CDR3 sequence reads CSARGNRGRNYNEQFF.

This clone turned up a few times. Read sequence stops 3 residues before the CDR3 end, and the germline J gene provides the missing end. This chain uses TRBV18 with TRBJ2-7; maybe TRBD2 (6 bases). The germline gives CDR1 KGHSH, CDR2 LQKENI. This CDR3 has 15 residues. V was cut by 6 bases and J by 2 bases, with 17 bases left in between. CDR3 bases read: TGTGCCAGCTCCCCTGGGGCAGCGGGCACCTACGAG. Its translation is CASSPGAAGTYE. The CDR3 in its entirety is CASSPGAAGTYEQYF. Filled out from reference TRBV18 and TRBJ2-7, the complete variable domain reads NAGVMQNPRHLVRRRGQEARLRCSPMKGHSHVYWYRQLPEEGLKFMVYLQKENIIDESGMPKERFSAEFPKEGPSILRIQQVVRGDSAAYFCASSPGAAGTYEQYFGPGTRLTVT.

This clone has a count of ten or more. Read sequence stops 3 residues before the CDR3 end, and the germline J gene provides the missing end. The J gene is TRBJ2-2, the V gene TRBV3-1 (or the pseudogene TRBV3-2), with TRBD1 identical over 9 bases. The germline V gene has CDR1 LGHDT and CDR2 YNNKEL (reference sequence). The CDR3 has 15 amino acids. The CDR3: CASSLQGAGANVLFF. CDR3 DNA (partial): TGTGCCAGCAGCCTACAGGGGGCTGGGGCCAACGTG.

Worth noting for this clone: Read data end 3 residues before the CDR3 end; the end is taken from the germline J gene. The rearrangement joins TRBV2 to TRBJ2-7; D is perhaps TRBD1 (5 bases). This CDR3 has 10 residues. CDR1 and CDR2 (germline): SNHLY, FYNNEI. Deletions cut 8 bases from V and 4 bases from J, with 6 bases between. The CDR3 reads CASSGYEQYF. Partial CDR3 DNA: TGTGCCAGCTCAGGGTACGAG. The entire variable domain, with the rest obtained from reference TRBV2 and TRBJ2-7, is as follows: EPEVTQTPSHQVTQMGQEVILRCVPISNHLYFYWYRQILGQKVEFLVSFYNNEISEKSEIFDDQFSVERPDGSNFTLKIRSTKLEDSAMYFCASSGYEQYFGPGTRLTVT.

As to this clone: The read ends 3 residues before the CDR3 terminus; that terminus is restored from the germline J gene. This sequence joins TRBV7-9 and TRBJ2-1; no reliable D call. This CDR3 region has 15 residues. V was shortened by 8 bases and J by 1 base, with 15 bases between the two germline ends. Germline lookup yields CDR1 SEHNR and CDR2 FQNEAQ (reference sequence). The CDR3 sequence is CASEYGQSSYNEQFF. CDR3 DNA, as far as it was read: TGTGCCAGCGAATATGGGCAATCTTCCTACAATGAG.

At least ten counts were recorded for this clone. The read stops 3 residues short of the end of the CDR3; the missing end is completed from the germline J gene. The rearrangement joins TRBV5-1 to TRBJ1-4; TRBD1 aligns across 8 bases. CDR3 length: 15 amino acids. The germline V gene has CDR1 SGHRS and CDR2 YFSETQ. Unmatched junction bases numbered 10, after V lost 7 bases and J lost 5 bases. The CDR3 spells CASRIGTGGNEKLFF. The DNA read from the CDR3 is TGCGCCAGCCGTATCGGCACAGGGGGGAATGAAAAA.

This clone was seen at least ten times. The sequenced fragment ends 3 residues before the CDR3 boundary, so the rest is inferred from the germline J gene. This sequence joins TRBV12-3 or TRBV12-4 and TRBJ2-7; D possibly corresponds to TRBD2 (7 bases). V was pared by 1 base and J by 4 bases, with 14 bases between. CDR3 size: 15 residues. CDR3 DNA, as far as it was read: TGTGCCAGCAGTTTAGAACAGGCGGGGGCGTACGAG. Translating gives CASSLEQAGAYE. The whole CDR3 sequence is CASSLEQAGAYEQYF.

This clone was detected ten times or more. The read ends 3 residues before the CDR3 terminus; that terminus is restored from the germline J gene. This chain uses TRBV6-1 with TRBJ1-1; possible D gene TRBD1, 6 bases. CDR3 length equals 15 residues. Trimming removed 2 bases from V and 1 base from J, with 11 bases in between. CDR1 MNHNS and CDR2 SASEGT come from the germline V gene. CDR3 bases read: TGTGCCAGCAGTGAATTGGGGGGGCCGAACACTGAA. Translating it yields CASSELGGPNTE. The entire CDR3 is CASSELGGPNTEAFF.

Ten or more counts support this clone. The CDR3 end lies 3 residues beyond the end of the read and is filled in from the germline J gene. The rearrangement joins TRBV7-8 to TRBJ1-4; D might be TRBD1 (6 bases). The CDR3 is 15 residues long. The V end was cut by 1 base, the J end by 7 bases, with 13 bases between. The V gene's germline CDR1 is SGHVS and CDR2 FQNEAQ. CDR3 DNA (partial): TGTGCCAGCAGCTTAGGGCGGCAGGGGCCTGAAAAA. Its protein is CASSLGRQGPEK. The CDR3 in its entirety is CASSLGRQGPEKLFF.

There are many counts of this clone. The read finishes 3 residues shy of the CDR3 end, and the germline J gene is used to complete it. J is TRBJ2-7 and V is TRBV6-1, with D tentatively TRBD2 (6 bases). CDR1 is MNHNS and CDR2 is SASEGT in the germline V gene. Trimming stripped 2 bases from V and 5 bases from J, with 19 bases between. The CDR3 consists of 16 residues. CDR3 sequence: CASSESYGGKRDEQYF. The sequenced part of the CDR3 DNA is TGTGCCAGCAGTGAAAGCTACGGGGGAAAAAGAGACGAG.

This clone was seen at least ten times. The CDR3 end falls 3 residues outside the read, so it is completed with the germline J gene. The chain is built from TRBV6-4 and TRBJ2-2, with 8 nucleotides matching TRBD2. The trim removed 2 bases at V and 4 bases at J, leaving 0 bases unmatched. The CDR3 spans 14 residues. Germline V lookup: CDR1 MRHNA, CDR2 SNTAGT. The CDR3 here is CASSDGTSTGELFF. The sequenced part of the CDR3 DNA is TGTGCCAGCAGTGACGGGACTAGCACCGGGGAG.

This clone was observed a few times. The read ends 3 residues shy of where the CDR3 ends; the end is completed using the germline J gene. The chain combines TRBV19 with TRBJ1-5; maybe TRBD1 (5 bases). Looked up from germline, CDR1 is LNHDA and CDR2 is SQIVND (reference sequence). The CDR3 contains 13 residues. The V and J ends lost 5 bases and 6 bases respectively, with 11 bases between them. The CDR3 region is CASSGGVGQPQHF. The sequenced CDR3 bases are TGTGCCAGTAGTGGGGGGGTCGGTCAGCCC.

The sample holds many counts of this clone. The read ends 3 residues early relative to the CDR3; the germline J gene fills the gap. The V and J genes are TRBV7-3 and TRBJ2-5, with 10 nucleotides matching TRBD1. The CDR3 sequence is 13 residues long. Unmatched junction bases numbered 4, after V lost 5 bases and J lost 7 bases. From germline, CDR1 is SGHTA and CDR2 FQGTGA. The DNA read from the CDR3 is TGTGCCAGCAGCAGAGGACAGGGGGGGACC. It codes for CASSRGQGGT. In full, the CDR3 is CASSRGQGGTQYF.

At least ten counts were recorded for this clone. Read sequence stops 3 residues before the CDR3 end, and the germline J gene provides the missing end. The chain links TRBV20-1 to TRBJ2-7, with D maybe TRBD1 (5 bases). This CDR3 is 11 amino acids long. V was clipped by 6 bases and J by 4 bases, with 10 bases between them. The V gene's germline CDR1 is DFQATT and CDR2 SNEGSKA (reference sequence). This CDR3 reads CSAPGRYEQYF. Partial CDR3 DNA: TGCAGTGCCCCAGGGCGGTACGAG.

In this sample, this clone turned up many times. The CDR3 end falls 3 residues outside the read, so it is completed with the germline J gene. The same CDR3 can be traced to other DNA sequences in this sample. The chain links TRBV6-1 to TRBJ1-3; D remains ambiguous. The germline V gene encodes CDR1 MNHNS and CDR2 SASEGT. V was pared by 2 bases and J by 4 bases, with 6 bases between. The CDR3 covers 13 residues. CDR3 in amino acids: CASSEWAGNTIYF. The sequenced part of the CDR3 DNA is TGTGCCAGCAGTGAATGGGCCGGAAACACC.

The sample holds many counts of this clone. The read is 3 residues too short to cover the CDR3 end, so that end is filled in from the germline J gene. The chain combines TRBV6-1 with TRBJ1-2; D uncertain. Looked up from germline, CDR1 is MNHNS and CDR2 is SASEGT. The length of the CDR3 is 16 residues. With 1 base removed from V and 1 base from J, the gap between germline ends came to 13 bases. The CDR3 reads CASSEVGQNHNYGYTF. CDR3 DNA, as far as it was read: TGTGCCAGCAGTGAAGTAGGGCAGAATCATAACTATGGC.

A word on this clone: The read falls 3 residues short of the CDR3 end, and the missing part is taken from the germline J gene. V is TRBV2 and J is TRBJ2-1; TRBD1 matches 9 bases. The CDR3 covers 15 residues. Germline V lookup: CDR1 SNHLY, CDR2 FYNNEI. V gave up 8 bases and J gave up 4 bases; unmatched junction bases: 9. The CDR3 reads CASLLTGGGYNEQFF. Incomplete CDR3 DNA: TGTGCCAGCCTCCTGACAGGGGGGGGTTACAATGAG.

At least ten counts were recorded for this clone. From the germline J gene comes the end of the CDR3, since the read stops 3 residues before it. The chain links TRBV5-1 to TRBJ2-7, with 7 positions matching TRBD1. Germline CDR1 is SGHRS and CDR2 is YFSETQ. J lost 0 bases, V lost 4 bases, and 7 bases had no gene match. CDR3 length: 15 amino acids. The sequenced part of the CDR3 DNA is TGCGCCAGCAGCCCCGTAGGGGGCAGCTCCTACGAG. It is translated as CASSPVGGSSYE. The full CDR3 protein is CASSPVGGSSYEQYF.